This T cell receptor (beta chain) comes out of a study of post-analysis software for immune sequencing data. Carried by the TCR beta cDNA libraries were unique molecular identifiers. TCRdb reprocessed the PCR reads with MiXCR, giving one entry per CDR3 protein. The sample holds 600,000 to 750,000 distinct CDR3 sequences, around 64% seen once. Comments on this clonotype: The germline gene is not matched at one end of the junction; a read error may be the cause.

The sample comprised blood. The clonotype was recovered from a girl under 10 years old with multiple sclerosis.

The DNA of the CDR3 is TGCAGCGCTAAACAGGGCCCAGGTATAAACATTCAGTACTTC. The encoded protein is CSAKQGPGINIQYF. The chain carries TRBV20-1 and TRBJ2-4, with D perhaps TRBD1 (6 bases). CDR1 DFQATT and CDR2 SNEGSKA come from the germline V gene (reference sequence). This CDR3 is built from 14 residues.